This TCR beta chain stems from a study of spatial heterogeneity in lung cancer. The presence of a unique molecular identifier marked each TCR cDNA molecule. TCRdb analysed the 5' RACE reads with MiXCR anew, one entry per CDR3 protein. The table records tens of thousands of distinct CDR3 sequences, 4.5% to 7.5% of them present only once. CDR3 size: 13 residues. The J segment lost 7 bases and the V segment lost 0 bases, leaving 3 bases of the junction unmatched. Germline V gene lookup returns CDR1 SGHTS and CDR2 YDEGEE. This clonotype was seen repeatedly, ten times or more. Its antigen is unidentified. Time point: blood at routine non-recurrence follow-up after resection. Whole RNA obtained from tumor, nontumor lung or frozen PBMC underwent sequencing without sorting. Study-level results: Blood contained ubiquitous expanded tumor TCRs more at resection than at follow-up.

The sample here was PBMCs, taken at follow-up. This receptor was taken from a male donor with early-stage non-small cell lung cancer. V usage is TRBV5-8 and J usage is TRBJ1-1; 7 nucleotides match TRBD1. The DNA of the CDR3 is TGTGCCAGCAGCTTGGAGGGACAGCTTGAAGCTTTCTTT. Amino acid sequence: CASSLEGQLEAFF.